The 17 T cell receptor beta chains below come from one sample, sequenced in a study of Tregs in tolerant kidney transplant recipients. Libraries were prepared by immunoSEQ multiplex PCR; TCRdb keeps only in-frame clonotypes and omits some of them. The table lists about 120,000 clones, 92% of them singletons. Sequencing used CD4+ T cells from blood. The receptors derive from a human donor in good health.

The rearrangement joins TRBV5-4 to TRBJ2-3; D not certain. The ends were cut back, 5 bases at V and 4 bases at J, with 20 bases in the middle. The CDR3 has 16 residues. CDR1 and CDR2 from the germline V gene are SGHNT and YYREEE (reference sequence). CDR3 in DNA: TGTGCCAGCAGGTCCGCTGGTGGCAGAACCCCAGATACGCAGTATTTT. Translated: CASRSAGGRTPDTQYF.

The gene calls are TRBV7-6 and TRBJ1-2; 7 bases are a match to TRBD1. The germline gives CDR1 SGHVS, CDR2 FNYEAQ. V lost 5 bases to trimming and J lost 5 bases; unmatched junction nucleotides: 5. This CDR3 comprises 13 residues. DNA for the CDR3: TGTGCCAGCAGCCTCGAGGGACAGTATGGCTACACCTTC. Protein product: CASSLEGQYGYTF.

The chain links TRBV2 to TRBJ2-7; TRBD2 matches 11 bases. V gave up 6 bases and J gave up 9 bases; unmatched junction bases: 16. Germline V gene sequence: CDR1 SNHLY, CDR2 FYNNEI. This CDR3 spans 16 amino acids. DNA of the CDR3: TGTGCCAGCAGCGGAGGACTAGCGGGTGGGTACGGAGGGCAGTACTTC. This translates into CASSGGLAGGYGGQYF.

DNA of the CDR3: TGTGCCATCAGTGAGACAGTCCGGGGGGGGCCCCAGCATTTT. This sequence encodes CAISETVRGGPQHF. The rearrangement links TRBV10-3 to TRBJ1-5; D might be TRBD1 (5 bases). CDR1 ENHRY and CDR2 SYGVKD come from the germline V gene. CDR3 size: 14 residues. Trimming shortened V by 2 bases and J by 9 bases, and 14 bases separated the two germline ends.

V gene TRBV7-2 combines with J gene TRBJ2-1; 11 bases line up with TRBD2. Trimming cost V 5 bases and J 7 bases; bases outside gene matches: 10. Germline CDR1 SGHTA, CDR2 FQGNSA. The length of the CDR3 is 16 residues. CDR3 DNA: TGTGCCAGCAGCAGAACTAGCGGGAGCCCCTGGAATGAGCAGTTCTTC. It yields the protein CASSRTSGSPWNEQFF.

The rearrangement uses TRBV27 and TRBJ1-4; a weak D match, TRBD1 (6 bases). The V end was cut by 5 bases, the J end by 4 bases, with 23 bases between. CDR1 is MNHEY, CDR2 SMNVEV, per germline (reference sequence). The CDR3 extends over 18 amino acids. Here the CDR3 reads CASSPAGSHGGRNEKLFF. The CDR3 DNA sequence: TGTGCCAGCAGTCCTGCGGGGTCCCATGGGGGGCGTAATGAAAAACTGTTTTTT.

The chain carries TRBV9 and TRBJ2-3; TRBD2 matches 14 bases. Germline loops: CDR1 SGDLS, CDR2 YYNGEE. J was trimmed by 7 bases and V by 7 bases; bases with no gene match: 5. CDR3 size: 14 residues. CDR3 region: CASGLAGGRNTQYF. As DNA, the CDR3 is TGTGCCAGCGGACTAGCGGGAGGCCGCAATACGCAGTATTTT.

This clone was seen once. V is TRBV6-5 and J is TRBJ1-2, with unresolved D. Germline values: CDR1 MNHEY, CDR2 SVGAGI. V lost 10 bases and J lost 0, with 12 bases in between. This CDR3 is 13 amino acids long. CDR3 in amino acids: CATSRGSNYGYTF. CDR3 DNA: TGTGCCACCTCGCGGGGATCTAACTATGGCTACACCTTC.

This clone was recorded once. This chain uses TRBV20-1 with TRBJ2-3, with 7 bases aligning to TRBD1. Trimming took 4 bases from V and 14 from J; bases not matched to a gene: 9. CDR3 size: 11 residues. The germline V gene encodes CDR1 DFQATT and CDR2 SNEGSKA (reference sequence). The CDR3 DNA reads as TGCAGTGCTAAAGACAGGGCCGGGCGGTATTTT. Amino acids: CSAKDRAGRYF.

This rearrangement joins TRBV9 to TRBJ2-3; D is possibly TRBD2 (5 bases). There are 15 residues in the CDR3. Germline CDR1 is SGDLS and CDR2 is YYNGEE. V was cut by 2 bases and J by 0 bases, with 10 bases left in between. This CDR3 reads CASSVRAGSTDTQYF. CDR3 sequence (DNA): TGTGCCAGCAGCGTGCGGGCAGGAAGCACAGATACGCAGTATTTT.

This chain joins TRBV5-1 and TRBJ2-7; 10 bases match TRBD2. The CDR3 spans 15 residues. V was clipped by 6 bases and J by 7 bases; unmatched bases: 13. Germline CDR1 is SGHRS and CDR2 is YFSETQ. This chain's CDR3 is CASTTTGTSEVEQYF. The CDR3 bases are TGCGCCAGCACAACTACCGGGACTAGCGAGGTGGAGCAGTACTTC.

This chain uses TRBV4-2 with TRBJ1-4, with TRBD1 as a possible D gene (5 bases). The V end was cut by 4 bases, the J end by 6 bases, with 9 bases between. Germline values: CDR1 LGHNA, CDR2 YNFKEQ. CDR3 length: 13 amino acids. The CDR3 protein is CASSRQIYEKLFF. In DNA, the CDR3 is TGTGCCAGCAGCCGACAGATCTATGAAAAACTGTTTTTT.

In nucleotides, the CDR3 is TGTGCCAGCAGCCCCTCTAGCAGTTCCACCTACGAGCAGTACTTC. Amino acid sequence: CASSPSSSSTYEQYF. The chain links TRBV7-9 to TRBJ2-7, with D possibly TRBD2 on 5 matching bases. The CDR3 contains 15 residues. Germline lookup yields CDR1 SEHNR and CDR2 FQNEAQ (reference sequence). The ends were cut back, 5 bases at V and 2 bases at J, with 16 bases in the middle.

The chain carries TRBV11-2 and TRBJ2-2; 7 positions match TRBD1. Germline assignment: CDR1 SGHAT and CDR2 FQNNGV. Trimming took 3 bases from V and 6 from J; bases not matched to a gene: 10. This CDR3 has 16 amino acids. The CDR3 coding sequence is TGTGCCAGCAGCTTGTCTCTCCAGGGGGTGGCCGGGGAGCTGTTTTTT. Translated: CASSLSLQGVAGELFF.

The chain is built from TRBV2 and TRBJ1-5; a possible D gene is TRBD1 (6 bases). The CDR3 extends over 14 amino acids. Germline-derived CDR1 and CDR2 are SNHLY and FYNNEI. V was pared by 4 bases and J by 1 base, with 8 bases between. The CDR3 region is CASSVQGSNQPQHF. CDR3 DNA: TGTGCCAGCAGTGTCCAGGGGAGCAATCAGCCCCAGCATTTT. Using reference TRBV2 and TRBJ1-5 for the parts outside the CDR3, the full variable domain is EPEVTQTPSHQVTQMGQEVILRCVPISNHLYFYWYRQILGQKVEFLVSFYNNEISEKSEIFDDQFSVERPDGSNFTLKIRSTKLEDSAMYFCASSVQGSNQPQHFGDGTRLSIL.

The chain joins TRBV15 to TRBJ2-2, with D perhaps TRBD1 (5 bases). From germline, CDR1 is LNHNV and CDR2 YYDKDF (reference sequence). This CDR3 has 17 residues. Trimming shortened V by 4 bases and J by 4 bases, and 19 bases separated the two germline ends. The CDR3 spells CATSMYQQQQGTGELFF. CDR3 bases: TGTGCCACCAGCATGTACCAGCAGCAGCAGGGCACCGGGGAGCTGTTTTTT. Full variable domain (outside the CDR3, taken from reference TRBV15 and TRBJ2-2): DAMVIQNPRYQVTQFGKPVTLSCSQTLNHNVMYWYQQKSSQAPKLLFHYYDKDFNNEADTPDNFQSRRPNTSFCFLDIRSPGLGDTAMYLCATSMYQQQQGTGELFFGEGSRLTVL.

CDR3 loop: CASTSRRDSLTKGSYEQYF. The CDR3 DNA sequence: TGTGCCAGCACCTCACGCCGGGACAGTCTTACCAAGGGATCCTACGAGCAGTACTTC. The rearrangement links TRBV6-7 to TRBJ2-7; 7 positions match TRBD1. TRBV6-7 is filed as an ORF, its function uncertain. The J segment lost 1 base and the V segment lost 7 bases, leaving 22 bases of the junction unmatched. The CDR3 loop spans 19 amino acids.